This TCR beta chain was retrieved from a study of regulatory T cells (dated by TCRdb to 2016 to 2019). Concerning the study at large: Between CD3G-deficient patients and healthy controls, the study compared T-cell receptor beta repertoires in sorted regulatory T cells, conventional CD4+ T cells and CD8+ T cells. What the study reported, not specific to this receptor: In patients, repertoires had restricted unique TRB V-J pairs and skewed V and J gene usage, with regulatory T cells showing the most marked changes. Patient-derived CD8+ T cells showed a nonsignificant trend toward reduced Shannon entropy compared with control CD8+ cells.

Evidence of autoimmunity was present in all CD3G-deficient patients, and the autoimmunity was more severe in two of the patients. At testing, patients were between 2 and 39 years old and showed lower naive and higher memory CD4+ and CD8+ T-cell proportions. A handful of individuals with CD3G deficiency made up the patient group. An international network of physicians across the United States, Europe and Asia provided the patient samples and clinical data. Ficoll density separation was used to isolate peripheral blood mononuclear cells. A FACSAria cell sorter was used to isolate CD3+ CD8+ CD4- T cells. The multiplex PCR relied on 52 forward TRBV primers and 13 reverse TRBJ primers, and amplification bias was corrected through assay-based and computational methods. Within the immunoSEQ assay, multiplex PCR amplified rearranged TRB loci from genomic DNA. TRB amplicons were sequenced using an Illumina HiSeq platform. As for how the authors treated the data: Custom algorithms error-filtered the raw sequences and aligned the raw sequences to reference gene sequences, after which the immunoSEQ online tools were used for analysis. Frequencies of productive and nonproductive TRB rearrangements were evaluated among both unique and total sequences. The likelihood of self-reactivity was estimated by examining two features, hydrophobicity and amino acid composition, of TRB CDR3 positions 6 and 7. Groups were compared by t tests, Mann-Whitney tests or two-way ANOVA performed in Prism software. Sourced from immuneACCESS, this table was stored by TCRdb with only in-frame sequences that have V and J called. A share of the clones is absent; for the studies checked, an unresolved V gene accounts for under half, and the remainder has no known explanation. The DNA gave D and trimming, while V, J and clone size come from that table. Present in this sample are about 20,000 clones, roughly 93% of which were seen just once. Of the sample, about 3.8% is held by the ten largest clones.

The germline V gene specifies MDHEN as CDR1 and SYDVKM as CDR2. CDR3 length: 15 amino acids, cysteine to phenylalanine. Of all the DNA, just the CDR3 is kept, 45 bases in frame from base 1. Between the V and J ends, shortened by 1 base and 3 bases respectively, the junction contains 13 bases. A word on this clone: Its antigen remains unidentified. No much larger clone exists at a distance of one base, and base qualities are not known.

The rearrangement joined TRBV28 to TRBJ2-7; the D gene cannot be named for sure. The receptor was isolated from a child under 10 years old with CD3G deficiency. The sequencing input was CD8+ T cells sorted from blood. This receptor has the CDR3 CASSLSMGPFYEQYF. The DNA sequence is TGTGCCAGCAGTTTATCAATGGGTCCCTTCTACGAGCAGTACTTC. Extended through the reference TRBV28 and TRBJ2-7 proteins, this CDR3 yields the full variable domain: DVKVTQSSRYLVKRTGEKVFLECVQDMDHENMFWYRQDPGLGLRLIYFSYDVKMKEKGDIPEGYSVSREKKERFSLILESASTNQTSMYLCASSLSMGPFYEQYFGPGTRLTVT.